This TCR beta chain derives from a study of T cell responses to AZD1222 COVID-19 vaccine. Measured with immunoSEQ multiplex PCR; TCRdb has only the in-frame clones, and not every one. The repertoire has around 200,000 clones, approximately 95% of them found once; the top ten carry approximately 4%. J gave up 6 bases and V 0 bases, and 12 bases lay outside the gene matches. The CDR3 consists of 17 residues. CDR1 is SGHRS and CDR2 is YFSETQ in the germline V gene. Study-wide findings and caveats: Reportedly, close to half of spike-specific TCRs are directed against unmutated variant regions. The number of AZD1222 recipients seropositive at baseline was only 5 to 7. At 160-218 and 743-854, vaccine-associated CD4 TCRs were dominant, and they spanned spike. Donors skewed white British and female; clonal diversity was possibly underestimated.

A remark on this clone: The target antigen is unknown.

This material consisted of peripheral blood, taken on day 0 of AZD1222 vaccination. The chain is built from TRBV5-1 and TRBJ2-1, with 7 positions matching TRBD2. The receptor comes from an adult in good health. The CDR3 sequence is CASSLVPTSPGGNEQFF. The DNA for the CDR3 is TGCGCCAGCAGCTTGGTCCCTACTAGCCCGGGGGGCAATGAGCAGTTCTTC.